This is a list of T cell receptor beta chains from one sample in a study of T cells after yellow fever vaccination. Each CDR3 protein is one row after TCRdb ran MiXCR on the 5' RACE reads. The repertoire holds just over 300,000 distinct CDR3 sequences, with approximately 3.9% as singletons. The specimen comprised PBMCs, sampled on the day of the yellow fever booster vaccination. These receptors all come from a man younger than 35 who received the YFV17D yellow fever vaccine. Each CDR3 is given with its conserved first and last residue. D genes are given only for firm matches. The size entry is marked missing in some rows and otherwise reads once, few, many or a size class.

clone_size	d_call	v_call	j_call	cdr3_nt	cdr3_aa
few	TRBD1	TRBV5-4	TRBJ2-1	TGTGCCAGCAGTGAAGCCCGGGACAGGGTTTACAATGAGCAGTTCTTC	CASSEARDRVYNEQFF
many	TRBD2	TRBV7-2	TRBJ2-1	TGTGCCAGCGCGACCAGCGGGGAGAATGAGCAGTTCTTC	CASATSGENEQFF
-	-	TRBV29-1	TRBJ1-1	TGCAGCGGCGGGGGGGCTGAAGCTTTCTTT	CSGGGAEAFF
many	-	TRBV4-3	TRBJ2-5	TGCGCCAGCAGCCAAGACCGGGCTCTTCAAGAGACCCAGTACTTC	CASSQDRALQETQYF
few	-	TRBV6-6	TRBJ2-1	TGTGCCAGCATGTCCGGGGTCAATGAGCAGTTCTTC	CASMSGVNEQFF
many	-	TRBV3-1	TRBJ2-5	TGTGCCAGCAGCCAAGGGGGATTGGGTCAAGAGACCCAGTACTTC	CASSQGGLGQETQYF
few	-	TRBV7-2	TRBJ2-7	TGTGCCAGCAGCGGTATGGGCCGAATCTCCTACGAGCAGTACTTC	CASSGMGRISYEQYF
many	-	TRBV10-3	TRBJ2-5	TGTGCCATCAGTGAGAGGAACAGCCAAGAGACCCAGTACTTC	CAISERNSQETQYF
many	-	TRBV10-1	TRBJ2-7	TGCGCCAGCAGTGAATGGGTAGGAGGCGAGCAGTACTTC	CASSEWVGGEQYF
many	-	TRBV4-1	TRBJ1-1	TGCGCCAGCAGCCAATACGCGACTCGGACGGTGAACACTGAAGCTTTCTTT	CASSQYATRTVNTEAFF
-	TRBD1	TRBV6-1	TRBJ1-2	TGTGCCAGCGTTTACAGGGACAGCGATTACTATGGCTACACCTTC	CASVYRDSDYYGYTF
many	-	TRBV20-1	TRBJ1-5	TGCAGTGCTAGCCCCCGCGGCAATCAGCCCCAGCATTTT	CSASPRGNQPQHF
many	-	TRBV6-6	TRBJ2-6	TGTGCCAGCAGTTATCGTGGAGCTGGGGCCAACGTCCTGACTTTC	CASSYRGAGANVLTF
many	-	TRBV7-3	TRBJ2-3	TGTGCCAGCAGCACCCGGGATGGGCGGGAAAACACAGATACGCAGTATTTT	CASSTRDGRENTDTQYF
many	TRBD2	TRBV6-5	TRBJ2-5	TGTGCCAGCAGCACCGGCGGGGGGTTAGGGGAGACCCAGTACTTC	CASSTGGGLGETQYF
many	-	TRBV3-1	TRBJ2-6	TGTGCCAGCAGCCAAGATAATACCCAGGAGCGCTCTGGGGCCAACGTCCTGACTTTC	CASSQDNTQERSGANVLTF
many	TRBD2	TRBV5-1	TRBJ2-1	TGCGCCAGCAGCTTGGACGGGGGGGCGCAATACAATGAGCAGTTCTTC	CASSLDGGAQYNEQFF
many	TRBD1	TRBV5-1	TRBJ1-1	TGCGCCAGCAGCGTACAGGGGGGGAACACTGAAGCTTTCTTT	CASSVQGGNTEAFF
few	-	TRBV7-8	TRBJ1-4	TGTGCCAGCAGCTTACCCTCGGGGGGGAATGAAAAACTGTTTTTT	CASSLPSGGNEKLFF
-	-	TRBV7-2	TRBJ1-5	TGTGCCAGCAGCCCTTACAGGGAGGATCAGCCCCAGCATTTT	CASSPYREDQPQHF
many	TRBD2	TRBV7-3	TRBJ2-2	TGTGCCAGCAGCTCCGGGACTAGCGGGGGGGAGAACACCGGGGAGCTGTTTTTT	CASSSGTSGGENTGELFF
many	-	TRBV9	TRBJ2-1	TGTGCCAGCAGCGTAGCTAGTCAGGGGTCTAATGAGCAGTTCTTC	CASSVASQGSNEQFF
-	-	TRBV6-5	TRBJ1-1	TGTGCCAGCAGTTTGACTATCGGGGCAAACACTGAAGCTTTCTTT	CASSLTIGANTEAFF
-	-	TRBV24-1	TRBJ1-5	TGTGCCACCAGTGATCCGCATCAGCCCCAGCATTTT	CATSDPHQPQHF